These T cell receptor beta chains were read from a single sample in a study of technical replicates of blood from a handful of donors. This table comes from immunoSEQ multiplex PCR, and its TCRdb copy is limited to in-frame clones, with some not included. The sample has 79,000 or so clones, roughly 96% seen once. The sequenced material came from T cells isolated from PBMCs. These receptors originate from a human donor in good health. CDR3s include the opening cysteine and the closing phenylalanine or tryptophan. D genes are given only for firm matches. Size values are once, few and many counts, or a class for expanded clones, and some rows have none.

14 | NA | TRBJ1-5 | NA | TRBV27 | TGTGCCAGCAGTTTTTCGATGCGAAATCAGCCCCAGCATTTT | CASSFSMRNQPQHF
12 | NA | TRBJ1-1 | NA | TRBV11-1 | TGTGCCAGCAGTCCCTTAGGAGAGGAAGCTTTCTTT | CASSPLGEEAFF
14 | NA | TRBJ1-2 | NA | TRBV6-1 | TGTGCCAGCAGTGCACGGGGAGCTAACTATGGCTACACCTTC | CASSARGANYGYTF
15 | once | TRBJ1-3 | NA | TRBV9 | TGTGCCAGCAGCCCCAGACAAATCTCTGGAAACACCATATATTTT | CASSPRQISGNTIYF
13 | NA | TRBJ2-7 | NA | TRBV29-1 | TGCAGCGTTGAGGGTCCGAGGGCCTACGAGCAGTACTTC | CSVEGPRAYEQYF
11 | NA | TRBJ1-2 | NA | TRBV29-1 | TGCAGCGTGACATCTAACTATGGCTACACCTTC | CSVTSNYGYTF
13 | once | TRBJ1-1 | NA | TRBV19 | TGTGCCAGTACCCTCCCCTCAGGTACTGAAGCTTTCTTT | CASTLPSGTEAFF
13 | NA | TRBJ1-1 | TRBD1 | TRBV19 | TGTGCCACCATCGACAGGGAAGACACTGAAGCTTTCTTT | CATIDREDTEAFF
14 | NA | TRBJ1-1 | NA | TRBV29-1 | TGCAGCGGGGGGGAGTTTTACCAGAACACTGAAGCTTTCTTT | CSGGEFYQNTEAFF
15 | NA | TRBJ1-1 | NA | TRBV2 | TGTGCCAGCAGTGAAAATTACAGGGATGGTACTGAAGCTTTCTTT | CASSENYRDGTEAFF
15 | NA | TRBJ2-3 | TRBD2 | TRBV6-5 | TGTGCCAGCAGTTACCAGGGACTAGCAGGGGATACGCAGTATTTT | CASSYQGLAGDTQYF
14 | NA | TRBJ2-5 | NA | TRBV6-5 | TGTGCCAGCAGTTTGAGAGGAGGACAAGAGACCCAGTACTTC | CASSLRGGQETQYF
11 | once | TRBJ2-7 | NA | TRBV20-1 | TGCAGTGTTTCGCCAGGGATGGAGCAGTACTTC | CSVSPGMEQYF
19 | once | TRBJ1-2 | TRBD1 | TRBV7-6 | TGTGCCAGCAGCTCATTTACAGGGGTTTCGGTGGACCCTCGTTATGGCTACACCTTC | CASSSFTGVSVDPRYGYTF
15 | NA | TRBJ2-3 | NA | TRBV7-8 | TGTGCCAGCAGCCTAATGACAGGGGAGGGAGATACGCAGTATTTT | CASSLMTGEGDTQYF
13 | once | TRBJ2-3 | NA | TRBV4-2 | TGTGCCAGCAGCCAAGAGCCGCGGGATACGCAGTATTTT | CASSQEPRDTQYF
15 | NA | TRBJ1-1 | TRBD1 | TRBV19 | TGTGCCAGTAGTATAATAACAGGGGGTGCCACTGAAGCTTTCTTT | CASSIITGGATEAFF
14 | NA | TRBJ1-2 | NA | TRBV12-2 | TGTGCAAGTCGCTTACCGCGGGGGGATATTAGGCGGACCTTC | CASRLPRGDIRRTF
12 | NA | TRBJ2-1 | NA | TRBV10-3 | TGTGCCATCAGTGCAGTTTTTGCTGAGCAGTTCTTC | CAISAVFAEQFF
15 | NA | TRBJ2-1 | TRBD2 | TRBV11-2 | TGTGCCAGCAGCTATGTAGCGGGAGCTTGGAATGAGCAGTTCTTC | CASSYVAGAWNEQFF
14 | once | TRBJ2-7 | TRBD2 | TRBV6-5 | TGTGCCAGCAGTTACGGCGGGAGTATCAACGAGCAGTACTTC | CASSYGGSINEQYF
15 | NA | TRBJ2-1 | NA | TRBV7-2 | TGTGCCAGCAGCTTTTCGGTAGCTGCACCTAATGAGCAGTTCTTC | CASSFSVAAPNEQFF
17 | NA | TRBJ2-2 | TRBD2 | TRBV5-6 | TGTGCCAGCAGCTTGCCCGGGGGAGGGCCCCACACCGGGGAGCTGTTTTTT | CASSLPGGGPHTGELFF
13 | NA | TRBJ1-1 | TRBD1 | TRBV2 | TGTGCCAGCAGTGAACAAGGGGGCCCTGAAGCTTTCTTT | CASSEQGGPEAFF
14 | NA | TRBJ2-7 | NA | TRBV28 | TGTGCCAGCAGCCATAATGACGGGACCTACGAGCAGTACTTC | CASSHNDGTYEQYF
11 | NA | TRBJ1-1 | NA | TRBV2 | TGTGCCAGACCGGAACAGACTGAAGCTTTCTTT | CARPEQTEAFF
15 | NA | TRBJ1-2 | TRBD1 | TRBV27 | TGTGCCAGCAGGAACCCGAGCGACAGGGCGGAAGGCTACACCTTC | CASRNPSDRAEGYTF
12 | NA | TRBJ2-2 | NA | TRBV9 | TGTGCCAGCGGGCAAAACACCGGGGAGCTGTTTTTT | CASGQNTGELFF
13 | NA | TRBJ2-3 | NA | TRBV9 | TGTGCCAGCAGCGTAGTGGGAGCGGATACGCAGTATTTT | CASSVVGADTQYF
15 | NA | TRBJ2-1 | TRBD2 | TRBV28 | TGTGCCAGCAGAGCCGGGACTAGCCTACACAATGAGCAGTTCTTC | CASRAGTSLHNEQFF
14 | NA | TRBJ2-3 | NA | TRBV6-6 | TGTGCCAGCAGGGCCGGGTTACACACAGATACGCAGTATTTT | CASRAGLHTDTQYF
14 | NA | TRBJ2-3 | TRBD1 | TRBV7-3 | TGTGCCAGCAGCTCAGGGACAGTCCCAGATACGCAGTATTTT | CASSSGTVPDTQYF
16 | NA | TRBJ1-1 | TRBD1 | TRBV30 | TGTGCCTGGAGTCCCGGGACAGGCTTTCGGGGCACTGAAGCTTTCTTT | CAWSPGTGFRGTEAFF
11 | NA | TRBJ1-1 | NA | TRBV29-1 | TGCAGCTTCCGGGGGAACACTGAAGCTTTCTTT | CSFRGNTEAFF
15 | once | TRBJ2-1 | TRBD2 | TRBV4-1 | TGCGCCAGCAGCCACCGGACTAGCGGGAGGGATGAGCAGTTCTTC | CASSHRTSGRDEQFF
13 | once | TRBJ1-5 | NA | TRBV7-2 | TGTGCCAGCAGCGAAGGGGCCCATCAGCCCCAGCATTTT | CASSEGAHQPQHF
14 | NA | TRBJ2-7 | NA | TRBV2 | TGTGCCAGCAGTGGACTCCAAGCTTTCTACGAGCAGTACTTC | CASSGLQAFYEQYF
11 | NA | TRBJ2-7 | NA | TRBV19 | TGTGCCAGTGGACACGGCTACGAGCAGTACTTC | CASGHGYEQYF
15 | NA | TRBJ2-7 | NA | TRBV12-5 | TGTGCTAGTGGTTACTACAGGGCTAGCTCCTACGAGCAGTACTTC | CASGYYRASSYEQYF
17 | NA | TRBJ2-1 | TRBD2 | TRBV11-2 | TGTGCCAGCACCTCGAGGGGAACTAGCGGGAGGGCCAAGGAGCAGTTCTTC | CASTSRGTSGRAKEQFF
16 | NA | TRBJ1-1 | TRBD1 | TRBV6-5 | TGTGCCAGCAGTTACGGTGGGACAGGGGGCTCAACTGAAGCTTTCTTT | CASSYGGTGGSTEAFF
13 | NA | TRBJ2-7 | TRBD2 | TRBV27 | TGTGCCAGCTCATCCAGCGGGAGCAGGAAGCAGTACTTC | CASSSSGSRKQYF
13 | NA | TRBJ1-1 | TRBD1 | TRBV14 | TGTGCCAGCAGCCAAGAGTTGACAGGGTGGCCTTTCTTT | CASSQELTGWPFF
15 | NA | TRBJ1-1 | NA | TRBV28 | TGTGCCAGCAGCACGTTTACAGAGATTAACACTGAAGCTTTCTTT | CASSTFTEINTEAFF
13 | NA | TRBJ1-1 | TRBD1 | TRBV29-1 | TGCAGCGTTGAGACAGGGCGGAACACTGAAGCTTTCTTT | CSVETGRNTEAFF
16 | once | TRBJ2-1 | NA | TRBV4-3 | TGCGCCAGCAGCCAAGATTACCCGACAGCCTACAATGAGCAGTTCTTC | CASSQDYPTAYNEQFF
17 | NA | TRBJ1-1 | TRBD1 | TRBV5-5 | TGTGCCAGCAGCCCCGCATATTCAGACAGGGGGCTAACTGAAGCTTTCTTT | CASSPAYSDRGLTEAFF
11 | NA | TRBJ2-7 | NA | TRBV20-1 | TGCAGTGCTTACGTGAGCTACGAGCAGTACTTC | CSAYVSYEQYF
13 | NA | TRBJ2-2 | NA | TRBV7-9 | TGTGCCAGCAGCTTCTCGAACACCGGGGAGCTGTTTTTT | CASSFSNTGELFF
15 | NA | TRBJ1-1 | TRBD1 | TRBV7-9 | TGTGCCAGCAGCTCTAGGACAGGGGGAGTCACTGAAGCTTTCTTT | CASSSRTGGVTEAFF
13 | NA | TRBJ1-1 | TRBD1 | TRBV29-1 | TGCAGCGGGGCGGGACAGGGGGGGACTGAAGCTTTCTTT | CSGAGQGGTEAFF
14 | NA | TRBJ2-7 | TRBD2 | TRBV5-5 | TGTGCCAGCAGCCTGGGACTAGCGGGATTCGAGCAGTACTTC | CASSLGLAGFEQYF
18 | NA | TRBJ2-2 | TRBD2 | TRBV11-3 | TGTGCCAGCAGCTTAGATCAAGTCGGGAGGATCGGCACCGGGGAGCTGTTTTTT | CASSLDQVGRIGTGELFF
14 | NA | TRBJ2-7 | TRBD1 | TRBV28 | TGTGCCAGCAGTCCCGGACAGGGGAGCTACGAGCAGTACTTC | CASSPGQGSYEQYF
15 | NA | TRBJ1-1 | TRBD1 | TRBV7-9 | TGTGCCAGCAGCCCCTTAGGACAGGCCCCCACTGAAGCTTTCTTT | CASSPLGQAPTEAFF
14 | NA | TRBJ2-7 | NA | TRBV6-6 | TGTGCCAGCAGGGCTACAGGGAGCTCCTACGAGCAGTACTTC | CASRATGSSYEQYF
11 | NA | TRBJ2-7 | NA | TRBV6-5 | TGTGCCAGCAACTACCCGTCTGAGCAGTACTTC | CASNYPSEQYF
9 | NA | TRBJ2-7 | NA | TRBV7-3 | TGTGCCAGCAGCCAGGAGCAGTACTTC | CASSQEQYF
11 | NA | TRBJ1-4 | NA | TRBV10-3 | TGTGCCATCAGTTTACTGGAAAAACTGTTTTTT | CAISLLEKLFF
12 | NA | TRBJ1-5 | NA | TRBV30 | TGTGCCTGGCAAAGGGGCGCGGAGCCCCAGCATTTT | CAWQRGAEPQHF